This T cell receptor beta chain was found in a study of Ad26.COV2.S vaccination and SARS-CoV-2 variants. Overall study context: Each vaccinee took Ad26.COV2.S intramuscularly, once or twice 56 days apart. Study findings and constraints: Breadth of non-spike TCRs did not differ between vaccinees and placebo recipients. The placebo group had lower spike-specific TCR breadth than the vaccine recipients did.

Generated by immunoSEQ multiplex PCR, the TCRdb table keeps only in-frame clones and is missing some. The sample lists approximately 340,000 clones, about 85% occurring once. About this clone: Its specificity is unknown.

Looked up from germline, CDR1 is MNHEY and CDR2 is SVGAGI. The ends were cut back, 7 bases at V and 4 bases at J, with 16 bases in the middle. The CDR3 has 14 amino acids. Stated treatment: about 20 received Ad26.COV2.S at low or high dose, single or two shots; 5 received placebo; per-sample allocation not given. Following the first vaccine or placebo injection, samples were taken on day 63. The genes are TRBV6-5 and TRBJ1-2, with TRBD1 as a possible D gene (5 bases). This TCR came from a person aged 18-65 years who received the Ad26.COV2.S COVID-19 vaccine or a placebo. This material consisted of peripheral blood, taken in a trial of Ad26.COV2.S vaccine versus placebo. The CDR3 DNA reads TGTGCCAGCATGCATAAGGGGACTTCCTATGGCTACACCTTC. Its protein product is CASMHKGTSYGYTF.